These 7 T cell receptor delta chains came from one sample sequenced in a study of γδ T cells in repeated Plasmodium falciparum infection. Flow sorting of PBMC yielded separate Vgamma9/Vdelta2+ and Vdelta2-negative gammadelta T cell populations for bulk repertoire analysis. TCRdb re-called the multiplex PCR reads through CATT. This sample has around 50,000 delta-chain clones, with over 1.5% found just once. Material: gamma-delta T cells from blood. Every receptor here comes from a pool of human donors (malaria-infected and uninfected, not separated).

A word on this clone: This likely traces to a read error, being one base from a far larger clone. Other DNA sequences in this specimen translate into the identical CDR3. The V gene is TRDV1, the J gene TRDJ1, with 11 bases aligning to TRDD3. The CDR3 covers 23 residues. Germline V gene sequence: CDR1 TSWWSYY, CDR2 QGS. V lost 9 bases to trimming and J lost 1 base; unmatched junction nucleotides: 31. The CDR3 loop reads CALGATRISPVLGDRFGTDKLIF. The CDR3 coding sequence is TGTGCTCTGGGCGCGACGCGGATCTCCCCCGTACTGGGGGATAGATTTGGCACCGATAAACTCATCTTT.

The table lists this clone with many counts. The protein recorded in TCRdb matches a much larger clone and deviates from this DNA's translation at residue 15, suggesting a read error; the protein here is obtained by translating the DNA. CDR3 in DNA: TGTGCCCGGAAAGCCCCTACGGGGGCCCCATTCACCGATAAACCCATCTTT. Its translation is CARKAPTGAPFTDKPIF. The V gene is TRDV3, the J gene TRDJ1; TRDD2 or TRDD3 may be the D gene (5 bases each). The germline V gene has CDR1 TVYSNPD and CDR2 GDNSRS (reference sequence). The CDR3 loop spans 17 amino acids.

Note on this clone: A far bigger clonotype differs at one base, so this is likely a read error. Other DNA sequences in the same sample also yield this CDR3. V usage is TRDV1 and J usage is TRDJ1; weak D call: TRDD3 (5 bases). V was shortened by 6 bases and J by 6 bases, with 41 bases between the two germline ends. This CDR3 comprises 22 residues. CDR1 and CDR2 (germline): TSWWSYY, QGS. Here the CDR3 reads CALGQSLLLMSHLYWKTYKLIF. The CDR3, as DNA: TGTGCTCTTGGTCAAAGCTTACTACTCATGAGCCACCTATACTGGAAAACCTATAAACTCATCTTT.

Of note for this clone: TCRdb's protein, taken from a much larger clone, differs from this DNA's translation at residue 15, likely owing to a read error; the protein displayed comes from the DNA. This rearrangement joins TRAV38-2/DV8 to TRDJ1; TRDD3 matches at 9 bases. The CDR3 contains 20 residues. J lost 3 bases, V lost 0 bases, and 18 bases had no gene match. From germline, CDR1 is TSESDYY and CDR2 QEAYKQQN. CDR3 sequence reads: CAYRSADKENWGRYPDKLIF. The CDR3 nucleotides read TGTGCTTATAGGAGCGCTGATAAAGAAAACTGGGGGAGGTACCCCGATAAACTCATCTTT.

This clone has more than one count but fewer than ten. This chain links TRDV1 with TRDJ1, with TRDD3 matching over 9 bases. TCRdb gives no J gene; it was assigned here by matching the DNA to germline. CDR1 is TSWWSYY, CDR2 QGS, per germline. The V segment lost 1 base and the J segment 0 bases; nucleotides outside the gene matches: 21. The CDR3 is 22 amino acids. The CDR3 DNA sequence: TGTGCTCTTGGGGAACCGGGGGGTTTATACCACTTGGGGGATAGGTACACCGATAAACTCATCTTT. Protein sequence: CALGEPGGLYHLGDRYTDKLIF.

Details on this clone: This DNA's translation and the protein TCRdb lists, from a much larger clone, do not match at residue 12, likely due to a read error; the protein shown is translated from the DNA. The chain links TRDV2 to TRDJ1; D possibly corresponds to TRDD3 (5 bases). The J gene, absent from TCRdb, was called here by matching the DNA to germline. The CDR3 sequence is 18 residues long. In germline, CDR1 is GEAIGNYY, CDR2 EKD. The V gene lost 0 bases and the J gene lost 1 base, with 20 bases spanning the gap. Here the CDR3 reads CACDTREGELNCTDKLIF. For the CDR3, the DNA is TGTGCCTGTGACACCCGAGAAGGGGAGCTGAACTGCACCGATAAACTCATCTTT.

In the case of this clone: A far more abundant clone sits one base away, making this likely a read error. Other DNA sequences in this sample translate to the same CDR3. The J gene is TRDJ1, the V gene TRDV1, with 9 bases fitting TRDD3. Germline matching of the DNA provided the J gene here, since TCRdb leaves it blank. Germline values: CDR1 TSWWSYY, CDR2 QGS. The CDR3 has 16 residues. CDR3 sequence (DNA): TGTGCCCTTGGGGAGCAAGCTGGGGGATTCACCGATAAACTCATCTTT. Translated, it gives CALGEQAGGFTDKLIF.